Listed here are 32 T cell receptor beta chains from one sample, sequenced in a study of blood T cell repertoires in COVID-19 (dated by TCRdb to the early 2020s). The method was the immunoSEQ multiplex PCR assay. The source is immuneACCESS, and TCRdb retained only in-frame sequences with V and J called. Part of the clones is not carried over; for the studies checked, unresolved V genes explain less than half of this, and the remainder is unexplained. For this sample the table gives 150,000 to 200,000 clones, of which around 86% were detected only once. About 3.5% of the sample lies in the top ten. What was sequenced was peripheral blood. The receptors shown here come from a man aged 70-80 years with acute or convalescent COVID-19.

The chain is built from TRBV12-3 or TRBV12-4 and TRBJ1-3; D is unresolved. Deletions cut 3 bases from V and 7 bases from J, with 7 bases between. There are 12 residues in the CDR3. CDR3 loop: CASSLSRNTIYF. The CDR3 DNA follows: TGTGCCAGCAGTTTGAGCAGGAACACCATATATTTT.

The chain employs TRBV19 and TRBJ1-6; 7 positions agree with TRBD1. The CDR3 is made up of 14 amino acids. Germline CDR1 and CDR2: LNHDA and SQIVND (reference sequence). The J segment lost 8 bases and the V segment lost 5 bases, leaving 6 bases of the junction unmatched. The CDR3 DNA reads TGTGCCAGTAGTGGACAGGCGGGGTATTCACCCCTCCACTTT. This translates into CASSGQAGYSPLHF.

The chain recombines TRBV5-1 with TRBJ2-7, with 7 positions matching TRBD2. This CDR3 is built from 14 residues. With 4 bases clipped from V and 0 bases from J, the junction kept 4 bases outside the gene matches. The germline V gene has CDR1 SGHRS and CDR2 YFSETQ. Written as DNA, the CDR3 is TGCGCCAGCAGCCTGGGAGGGAGCTCCTACGAGCAGTACTTC. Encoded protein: CASSLGGSSYEQYF.

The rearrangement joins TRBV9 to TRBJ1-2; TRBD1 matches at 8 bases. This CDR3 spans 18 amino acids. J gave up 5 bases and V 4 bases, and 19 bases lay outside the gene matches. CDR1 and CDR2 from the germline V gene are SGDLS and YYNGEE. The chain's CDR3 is CASSSSSHTGGTRYGYTF. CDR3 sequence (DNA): TGTGCCAGCAGCTCCTCTTCTCATACAGGGGGTACGCGGTATGGCTACACCTTC. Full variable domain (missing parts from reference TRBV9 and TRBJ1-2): DSGVTQTPKHLITATGQRVTLRCSPRSGDLSVYWYQQSLDQGLQFLIQYYNGEERAKGNILERFSAQQFPDLHSELNLSSLELGDSALYFCASSSSSHTGGTRYGYTFGSGTRLTVV.

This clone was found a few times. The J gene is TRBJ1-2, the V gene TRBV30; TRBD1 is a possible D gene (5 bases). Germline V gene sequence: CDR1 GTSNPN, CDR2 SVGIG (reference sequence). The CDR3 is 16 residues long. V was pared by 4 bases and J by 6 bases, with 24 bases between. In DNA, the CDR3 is TGTGCCTGGACCCTCCGCGGGGGAGTTGGGTCAGATGGCTACACCTTC. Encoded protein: CAWTLRGGVGSDGYTF. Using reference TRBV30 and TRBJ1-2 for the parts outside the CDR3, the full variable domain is SQTIHQWPATLVQPVGSPLSLECTVEGTSNPNLYWYRQAAGRGLQLLFYSVGIGQISSEVPQNLSASRPQDRQFILSSKKLLLSDSGFYLCAWTLRGGVGSDGYTFGSGTRLTVV.

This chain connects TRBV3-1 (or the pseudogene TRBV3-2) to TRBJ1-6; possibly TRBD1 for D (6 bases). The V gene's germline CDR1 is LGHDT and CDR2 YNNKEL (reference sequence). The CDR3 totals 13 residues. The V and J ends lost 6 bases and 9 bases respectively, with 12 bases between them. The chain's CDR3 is CASRGALGSPLHF. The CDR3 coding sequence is TGTGCCAGCAGGGGGGCGCTTGGTTCACCCCTCCACTTT.

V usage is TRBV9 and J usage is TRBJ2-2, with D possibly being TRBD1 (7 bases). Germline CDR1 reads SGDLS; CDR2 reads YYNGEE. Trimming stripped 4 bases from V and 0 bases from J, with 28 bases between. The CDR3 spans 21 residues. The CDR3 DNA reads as TGTGCCAGCAGCCTCCTTGGGGGGAAGGGGGCGCCTCCGGCGAACACCGGGGAGCTGTTTTTT. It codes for CASSLLGGKGAPPANTGELFF.

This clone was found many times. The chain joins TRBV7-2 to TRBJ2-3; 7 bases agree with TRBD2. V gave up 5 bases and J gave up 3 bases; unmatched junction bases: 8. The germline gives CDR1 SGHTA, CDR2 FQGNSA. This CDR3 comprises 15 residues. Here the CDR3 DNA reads TGTGCCAGCAGCCTCAGGGAGGGAAGGACAGATACGCAGTATTTT. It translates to CASSLREGRTDTQYF.

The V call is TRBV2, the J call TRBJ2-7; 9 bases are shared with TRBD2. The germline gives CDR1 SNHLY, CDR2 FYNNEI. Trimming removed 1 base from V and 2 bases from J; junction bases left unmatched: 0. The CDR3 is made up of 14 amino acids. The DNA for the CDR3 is TGTGCCAGCAGTGAAGGCGGGGGGGCCTACGAGCAGTACTTC. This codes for CASSEGGGAYEQYF.

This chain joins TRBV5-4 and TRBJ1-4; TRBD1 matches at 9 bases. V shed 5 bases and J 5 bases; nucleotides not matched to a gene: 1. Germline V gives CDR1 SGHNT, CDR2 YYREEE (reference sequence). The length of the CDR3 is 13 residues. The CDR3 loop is CASSGQGNEKLFF. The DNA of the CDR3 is TGTGCCAGCAGTGGACAGGGGAATGAAAAACTGTTTTTT.

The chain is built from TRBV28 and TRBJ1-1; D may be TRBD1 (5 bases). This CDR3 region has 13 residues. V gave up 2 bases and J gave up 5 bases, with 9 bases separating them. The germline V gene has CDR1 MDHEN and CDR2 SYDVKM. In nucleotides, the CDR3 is TGTGCCAGCAGTTTAGAAGGGGCGACTGAAGCTTTCTTT. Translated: CASSLEGATEAFF.

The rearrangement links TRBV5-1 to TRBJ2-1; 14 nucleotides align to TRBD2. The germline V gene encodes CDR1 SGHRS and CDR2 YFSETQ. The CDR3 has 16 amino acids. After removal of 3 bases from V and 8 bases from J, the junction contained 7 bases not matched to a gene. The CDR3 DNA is TGCGCCAGCAGCTACGGGGGACTAGCGGGAGTTGATGAGCAGTTCTTC. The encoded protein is CASSYGGLAGVDEQFF.

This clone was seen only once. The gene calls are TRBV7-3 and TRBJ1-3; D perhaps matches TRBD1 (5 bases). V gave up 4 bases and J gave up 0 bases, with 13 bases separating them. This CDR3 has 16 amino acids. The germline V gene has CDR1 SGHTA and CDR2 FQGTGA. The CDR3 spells CASSSGSGASGNTIYF. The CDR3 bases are TGTGCCAGCAGCTCCGGCTCTGGGGCCTCTGGAAACACCATATATTTT.

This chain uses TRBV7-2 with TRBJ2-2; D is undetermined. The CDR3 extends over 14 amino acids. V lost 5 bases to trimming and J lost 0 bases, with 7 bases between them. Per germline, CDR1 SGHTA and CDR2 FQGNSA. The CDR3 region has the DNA TGTGCCAGCAGCGAACGAGCGAACACCGGGGAGCTGTTTTTT. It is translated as CASSERANTGELFF.

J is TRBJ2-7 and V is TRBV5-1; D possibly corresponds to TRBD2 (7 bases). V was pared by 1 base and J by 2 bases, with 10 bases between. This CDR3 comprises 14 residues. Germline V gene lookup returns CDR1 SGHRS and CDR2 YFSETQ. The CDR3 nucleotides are TGCGCCAGCAGCTTGAGGGAGGGGGCCTACGAGCAGTACTTC. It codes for CASSLREGAYEQYF.

The CDR3 loop is CASGLGQQETQYF. The DNA for the CDR3 is TGTGCCAGCGGGTTAGGACAGCAAGAGACCCAGTACTTC. The V gene is TRBV28, the J gene TRBJ2-5, with D possibly matching TRBD1 (6 bases). CDR1 is MDHEN, CDR2 SYDVKM, per germline. The CDR3 length is 13 residues. Trimming pared 8 bases from V and 2 bases from J, leaving 12 bases between.

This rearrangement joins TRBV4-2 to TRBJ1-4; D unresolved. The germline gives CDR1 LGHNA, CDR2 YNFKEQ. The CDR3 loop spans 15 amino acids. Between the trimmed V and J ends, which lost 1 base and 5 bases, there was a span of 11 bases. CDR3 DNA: TGTGCCAGCAGCCAAGTTACGGACTTAAATGAAAAACTGTTTTTT. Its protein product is CASSQVTDLNEKLFF.

The CDR3 here is CASSRQGGGYTF. CDR3 in DNA: TGTGCCAGCAGTCGACAGGGAGGTGGCTACACCTTC. V is TRBV6-5 and J is TRBJ1-2, with TRBD1 matching 7 bases. Germline assignment: CDR1 MNHEY and CDR2 SVGAGI. The ends lost 5 bases at V and 7 bases at J; junction bases unmatched: 4. This CDR3 is built from 12 residues.

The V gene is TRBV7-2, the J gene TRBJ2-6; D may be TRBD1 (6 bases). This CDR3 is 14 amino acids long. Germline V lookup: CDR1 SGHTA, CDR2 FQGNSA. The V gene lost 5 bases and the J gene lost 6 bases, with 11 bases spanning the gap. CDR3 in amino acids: CASSRSGAANVLTF. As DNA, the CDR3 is TGTGCCAGCAGCCGCTCAGGGGCGGCCAACGTCCTGACTTTC.

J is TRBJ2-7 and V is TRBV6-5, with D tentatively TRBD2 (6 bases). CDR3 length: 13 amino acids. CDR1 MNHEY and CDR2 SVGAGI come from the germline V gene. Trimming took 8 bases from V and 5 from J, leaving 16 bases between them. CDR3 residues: CASGSTSFHEQYF. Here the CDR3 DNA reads TGTGCCAGCGGATCGACTAGTTTCCACGAGCAGTACTTC.

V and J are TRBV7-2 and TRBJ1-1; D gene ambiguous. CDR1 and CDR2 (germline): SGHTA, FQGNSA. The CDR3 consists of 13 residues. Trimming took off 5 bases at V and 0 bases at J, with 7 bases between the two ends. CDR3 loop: CASSREMNTEAFF. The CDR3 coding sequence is TGTGCCAGCAGCCGTGAGATGAACACTGAAGCTTTCTTT.

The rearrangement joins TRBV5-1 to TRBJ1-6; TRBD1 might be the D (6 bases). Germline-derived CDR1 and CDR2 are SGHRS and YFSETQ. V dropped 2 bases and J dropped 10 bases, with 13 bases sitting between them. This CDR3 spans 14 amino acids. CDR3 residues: CASSFGQGQSPLHF. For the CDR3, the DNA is TGCGCCAGCAGCTTTGGGCAGGGACAATCACCCCTCCACTTT.

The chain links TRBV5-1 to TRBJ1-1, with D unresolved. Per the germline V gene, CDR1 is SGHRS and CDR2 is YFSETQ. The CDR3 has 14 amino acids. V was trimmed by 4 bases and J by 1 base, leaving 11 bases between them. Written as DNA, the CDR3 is TGCGCCAGCAGCGCTCGGACTTCGAACACTGAAGCTTTCTTT. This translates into CASSARTSNTEAFF.

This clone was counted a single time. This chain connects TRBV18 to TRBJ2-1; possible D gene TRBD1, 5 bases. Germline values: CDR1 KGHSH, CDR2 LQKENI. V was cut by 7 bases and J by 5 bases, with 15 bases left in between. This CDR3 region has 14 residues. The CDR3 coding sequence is TGTGCCAGCTATTCAGGGTTGTCGGACAATGAGCAGTTCTTC. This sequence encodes CASYSGLSDNEQFF.

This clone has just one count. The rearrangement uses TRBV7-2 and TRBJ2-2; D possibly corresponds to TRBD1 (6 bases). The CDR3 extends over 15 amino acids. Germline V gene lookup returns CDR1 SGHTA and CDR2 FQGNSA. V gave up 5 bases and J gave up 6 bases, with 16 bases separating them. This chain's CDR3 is CASSQQGTLAGELFF. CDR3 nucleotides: TGTGCCAGCAGCCAACAGGGTACATTAGCCGGGGAGCTGTTTTTT.

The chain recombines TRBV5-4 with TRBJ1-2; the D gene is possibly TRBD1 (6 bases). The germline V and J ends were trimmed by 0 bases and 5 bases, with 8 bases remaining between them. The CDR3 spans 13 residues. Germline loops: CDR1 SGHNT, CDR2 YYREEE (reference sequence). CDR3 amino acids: CASSLDTGYGYTF. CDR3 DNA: TGTGCCAGCAGCTTGGATACAGGGTATGGCTACACCTTC.

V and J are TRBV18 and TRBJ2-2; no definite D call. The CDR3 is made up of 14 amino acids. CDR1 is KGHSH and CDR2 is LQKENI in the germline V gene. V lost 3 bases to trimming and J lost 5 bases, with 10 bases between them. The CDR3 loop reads CASSPQAPTGELFF. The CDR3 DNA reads TGTGCCAGCTCACCCCAGGCACCGACCGGGGAGCTGTTTTTT.

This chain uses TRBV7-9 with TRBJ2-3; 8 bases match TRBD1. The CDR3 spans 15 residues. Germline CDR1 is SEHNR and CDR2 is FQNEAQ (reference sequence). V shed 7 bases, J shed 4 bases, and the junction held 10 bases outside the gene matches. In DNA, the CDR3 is TGTGCCAGCATCAATCGGCAGGGGGCCTCAGATACGCAGTATTTT. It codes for CASINRQGASDTQYF.

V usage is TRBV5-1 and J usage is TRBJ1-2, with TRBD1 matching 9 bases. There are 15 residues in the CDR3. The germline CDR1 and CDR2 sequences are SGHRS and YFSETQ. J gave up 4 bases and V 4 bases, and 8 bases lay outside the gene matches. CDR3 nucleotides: TGCGCCAGCAGCCAAAGGACAGGGGCAGGCTATGGCTACACCTTC. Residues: CASSQRTGAGYGYTF.

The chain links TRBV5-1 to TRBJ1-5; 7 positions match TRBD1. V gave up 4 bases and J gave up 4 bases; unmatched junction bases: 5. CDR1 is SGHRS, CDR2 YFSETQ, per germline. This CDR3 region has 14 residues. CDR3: CASSTGTENQPQHF. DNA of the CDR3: TGCGCCAGCAGCACCGGGACAGAGAATCAGCCCCAGCATTTT.

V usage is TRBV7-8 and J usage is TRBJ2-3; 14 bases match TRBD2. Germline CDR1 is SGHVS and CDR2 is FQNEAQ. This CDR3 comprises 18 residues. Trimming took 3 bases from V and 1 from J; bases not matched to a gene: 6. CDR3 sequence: CASSFGLAGGARTDTQYF. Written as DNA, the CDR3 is TGTGCCAGCAGCTTCGGACTAGCGGGGGGAGCGCGCACAGATACGCAGTATTTT.

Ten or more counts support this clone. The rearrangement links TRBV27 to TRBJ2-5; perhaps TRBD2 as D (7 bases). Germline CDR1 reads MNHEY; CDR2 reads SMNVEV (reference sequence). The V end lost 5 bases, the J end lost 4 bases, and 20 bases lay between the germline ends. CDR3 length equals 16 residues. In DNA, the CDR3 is TGTGCCAGCAGTGGGGAGCGGGATAAGGGGGGAGAGACCCAGTACTTC. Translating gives CASSGERDKGGETQYF.